Listed here is a single TCR beta chain. This record comes from a study of blood T cell repertoires in COVID-19. Study background: Acute-phase and convalescent COVID-19 samples originated in the United States, Italy and Spain. PBMCs, B-cell-depleted T cells, or T cells provided the cDNA or gDNA that made up the material.

In the authors' methods: Amplification of reference gene primers provided the estimated nucleated cell counts. Generated by immunoSEQ multiplex PCR, the TCRdb table keeps only in-frame clones and is missing some. Clone size and V and J calls were adopted from that table, with D and trimming inferred from the DNA. The table lists 200,000 to 250,000 clones, nearly 85% of them singletons. The Seattle patients, enrolled during active infection, were followed longitudinally. V shed 3 bases and J 2 bases; nucleotides not matched to a gene: 9. The germline V gene encodes CDR1 LGHNA and CDR2 YSLEER. This CDR3 is built from 17 residues.

The TCR sequence derives from a woman in her twenties or thirties with COVID-19, enrolled during active disease. The J gene is TRBJ2-2, the V gene TRBV4-3; 7 positions match TRBD1. Sample: peripheral blood. This chain's CDR3 is CASSQDRLSSNTGELFF. Written as DNA, the CDR3 is TGCGCCAGCAGCCAGGACAGGTTATCCAGCAACACCGGGGAGCTGTTTTTT.